Listed here are 4 T cell receptor beta chains from one sample, sequenced in a study of blood T cell repertoires in COVID-19. Generated by immunoSEQ multiplex PCR, the TCRdb table keeps only in-frame clones and is missing some. The sample gives about 50,000 clones, 87% of which show up once; over 2% is in the top ten. The sample was peripheral blood. The receptors shown here come from a woman older than 75 with COVID-19, enrolled during active disease.

This clone was recorded a few times. The rearrangement uses TRBV6-4 and TRBJ2-7; the D gene is possibly TRBD1 (6 bases). V was trimmed by 4 bases and J by 2 bases, leaving 15 bases between them. The CDR3 sequence is 15 residues long. Germline V gene lookup returns CDR1 MRHNA and CDR2 SNTAGT. CDR3 sequence: CASSGVGAPTYEQYF. The CDR3, as DNA: TGTGCCAGCAGTGGGGTGGGGGCCCCAACCTACGAGCAGTACTTC.

This chain joins TRBV15 and TRBJ1-1; D is undetermined. Germline loops: CDR1 LNHNV, CDR2 YYDKDF (reference sequence). The CDR3 runs to 14 residues. The V and J ends lost 0 bases and 2 bases respectively, with 7 bases between them. The CDR3 spells CATSRESQNTEAFF. The CDR3 DNA reads TGTGCCACCAGCAGAGAGAGCCAAAACACTGAAGCTTTCTTT.

The chain uses TRBV11-2 and TRBJ2-3; 9 bases map to TRBD2. CDR1 and CDR2 (germline): SGHAT, FQNNGV. The CDR3 spans 17 residues. V shed 4 bases, J shed 0 bases, and the junction held 8 bases outside the gene matches. CDR3 DNA sequence: TGTGCCAGCAGCTCCGAACCTAGCGGGGTGAGCACAGATACGCAGTATTTT. Protein: CASSSEPSGVSTDTQYF. Supplemented by reference TRBV11-2 and TRBJ2-3, the full variable domain reads EAGVAQSPRYKIIEKRQSVAFWCNPISGHATLYWYQQILGQGPKLLIQFQNNGVVDDSQLPKDRFSAERLKGVDSTLKIQPAKLEDSAVYLCASSSEPSGVSTDTQYFGPGTRLTVL.

This rearrangement joins TRBV7-9 to TRBJ2-1, with 7 bases identical to TRBD1. CDR3 size: 16 residues. CDR1 and CDR2 (germline): SEHNR, FQNEAQ (reference sequence). V was clipped by 2 bases and J by 4 bases; unmatched bases: 8. The chain's CDR3 is CASSLIGRTGYNEQFF. The CDR3 DNA reads TGTGCCAGCAGCTTAATAGGGCGGACAGGTTACAATGAGCAGTTCTTC.